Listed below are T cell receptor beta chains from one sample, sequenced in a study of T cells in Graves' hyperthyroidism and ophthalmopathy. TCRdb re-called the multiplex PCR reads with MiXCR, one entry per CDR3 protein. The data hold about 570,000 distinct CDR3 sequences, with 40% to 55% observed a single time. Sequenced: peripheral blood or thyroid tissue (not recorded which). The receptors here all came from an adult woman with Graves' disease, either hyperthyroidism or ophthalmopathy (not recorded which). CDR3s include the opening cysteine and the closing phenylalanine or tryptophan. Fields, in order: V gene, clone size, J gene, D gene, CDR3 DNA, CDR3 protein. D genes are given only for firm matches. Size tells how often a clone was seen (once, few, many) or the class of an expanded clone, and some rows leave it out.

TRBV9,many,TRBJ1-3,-,TGTGCCAGCAGCGGGGTCCCCTCTGGAAACACCATATATTTT,CASSGVPSGNTIYF
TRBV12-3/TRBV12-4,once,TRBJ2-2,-,TGTGCCAGCAGTTGTAGTGGGAAGTTGAGTGGCGCGGACGGGGAGCTGTTTTTT,CASSCSGKLSGADGELFF
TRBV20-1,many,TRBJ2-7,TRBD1,TGCAGTGCTAGATCGCCTGTGGGACAGGGGTCGGGTGAGCAGTACTTC,CSARSPVGQGSGEQYF
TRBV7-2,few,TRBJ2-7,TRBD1,TGTGCCAGCAGCTTGGAAACGGGACAGCCGTACGAGCAGTACTTC,CASSLETGQPYEQYF
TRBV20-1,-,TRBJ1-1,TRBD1,TGCAGTGCTAGCTTGGGGCAGGGGGCCACTGAAGCTTTCTTT,CSASLGQGATEAFF
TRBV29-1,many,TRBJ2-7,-,TGCAGCGTTGTCATGCCTTGGAAGGGATCCGAGCAGTACTTC,CSVVMPWKGSEQYF
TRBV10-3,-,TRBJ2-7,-,TGTGCCATCAGTCGGGACCAAAACTACGAGCAGTACTTC,CAISRDQNYEQYF
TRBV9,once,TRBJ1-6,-,TGTGCCAGCAGCGCGACCAATTCACCCCTCCACTTT,CASSATNSPLHF
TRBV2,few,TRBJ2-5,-,TGTGCCAGCAGTCATCAGACACACCAAGAGACCCAGTACTTC,CASSHQTHQETQYF
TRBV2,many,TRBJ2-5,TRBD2,TGTGCCAGCAGTGGGGTTAGCGGGAGTGAGACCCAGTACTTC,CASSGVSGSETQYF
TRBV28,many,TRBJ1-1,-,TGTGCCAGCAGTTTAAGGATCACTGAAGCTTTCTTT,CASSLRITEAFF
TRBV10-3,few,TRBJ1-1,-,TGTGCCATCAGGCGGGAGGGGACCCAAGCTTTCTTT,CAIRREGTQAFF
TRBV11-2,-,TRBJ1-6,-,TGTGCCAGCAGCTTAGGGCCGAGACTTTATAATTCACCCCTCCACTTT,CASSLGPRLYNSPLHF
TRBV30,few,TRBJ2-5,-,TGTGCCTGGAGAAACTCAGCAGCCGTGACCCAGTACTTC,CAWRNSAAVTQYF
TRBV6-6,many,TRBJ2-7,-,TGTGCCAGCAGTTACTCGGACGAGCAGTACTTC,CASSYSDEQYF
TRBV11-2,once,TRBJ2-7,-,TGTGCCAGCAGTTTATACCCCTTGGAGGGTAGGCACCTCTACGAGCAGTACTTC,CASSLYPLEGRHLYEQYF
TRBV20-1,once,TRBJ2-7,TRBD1,TGCAGTGCTAGGAGGACAGGGGATGCCGAGCAGTACTTC,CSARRTGDAEQYF
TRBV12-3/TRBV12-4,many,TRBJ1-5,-,TGTGCCAGCAGTTTATTCGGCCCATATAGCAATCAGCCCCAGCATTTT,CASSLFGPYSNQPQHF
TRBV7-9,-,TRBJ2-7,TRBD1,TGTGCCAGCAGCCCCCCCCCGGGACAGACGAACACCGGGGAGCAGTACTTC,CASSPPPGQTNTGEQYF
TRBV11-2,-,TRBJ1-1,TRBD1,TGTGCCAGCAGCTTTCCGGACAGGCCCGCTTTT,CASSFPDRPAF
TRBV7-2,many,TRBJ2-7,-,TGTGCCAGCAGCCCCCAGGATGGGATGACCTACGAGCAGTACTTC,CASSPQDGMTYEQYF
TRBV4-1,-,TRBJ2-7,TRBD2,TGCGCCAGCAGCCACAGCCAGACTAGCGGCCTCTCCTACGAGCAGTACTTC,CASSHSQTSGLSYEQYF
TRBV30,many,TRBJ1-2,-,TGTGCCTTACGAGCCATCGGGCGATTGTATGGCTACACCTTC,CALRAIGRLYGYTF
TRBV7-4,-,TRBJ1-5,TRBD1,TGTGCCAGCAGCGAGGACAGGGGGCCCACCGAGCATTTT,CASSEDRGPTEHF
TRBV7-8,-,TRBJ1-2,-,TGTGCCAGCAGACGGGGAGGAGGCTACACCTTC,CASRRGGGYTF
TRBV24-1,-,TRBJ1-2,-,TGTGCCACCAGTCTAGGGGTTGGTGGCTACACCTTC,CATSLGVGGYTF
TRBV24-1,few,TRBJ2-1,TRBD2,TGTGCCACCAGTGACCCCGGGACTAGCGGGGTTAAGGAGCAGTTCTTC,CATSDPGTSGVKEQFF
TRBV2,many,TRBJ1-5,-,TGTGCCAGCGGAAGACAGAGCAATCAGCCCCAGCATTTT,CASGRQSNQPQHF
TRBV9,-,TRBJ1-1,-,TGTGCCAGCGAGGGACTCAGGAACACTGAAGCTTTCTTT,CASEGLRNTEAFF
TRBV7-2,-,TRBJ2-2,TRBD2,TGTGCCAGCAGCGTGGGACTAGCGGGAGTGGCCGGGGAGCTGTTTTTT,CASSVGLAGVAGELFF
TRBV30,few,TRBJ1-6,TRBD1,TGTGCCTCGACTTTAGACAGGGCCAGGGATTCACCCCTCCACTTT,CASTLDRARDSPLHF
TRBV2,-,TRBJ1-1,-,TGTGCCAGCAGCCCCATGGGGAGGGGCATCTCTGAAGCTTTCTTT,CASSPMGRGISEAFF
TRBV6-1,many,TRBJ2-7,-,TGTGCCAGCAGTGACAACAGGGGCGGGACGGATGAGCAGTACTTC,CASSDNRGGTDEQYF
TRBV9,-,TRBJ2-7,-,TGTGCCAGCAGCCCGGTTTTAGGGGGGGGGGAGCAGTACTTC,CASSPVLGGGEQYF
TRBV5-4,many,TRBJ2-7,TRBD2,TGTGCCAGCAGGCCGGATCTAGCGGGCACCTACGAGCAGTACTTC,CASRPDLAGTYEQYF
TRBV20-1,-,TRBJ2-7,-,TGCAGTGCTACCAGACAAACCTACGAGCAGTACTTC,CSATRQTYEQYF
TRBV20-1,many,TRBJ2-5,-,TGCAGTGCTACAGTGACCTCAGGCCAAGAGACCCAGTACTTC,CSATVTSGQETQYF
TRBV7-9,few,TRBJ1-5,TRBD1,TGTGCCAGCAGCCCATCGGGACAGGGGGTTCGTCAGCCCCAGCATTTT,CASSPSGQGVRQPQHF
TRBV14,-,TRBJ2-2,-,TGTGCCAGCAGCCAAGATACACTGTCGAACACCGGGGAGCTGTCTTGG,CASSQDTLSNTGELSW
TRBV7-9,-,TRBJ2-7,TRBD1,TGTGCCAGCAGTGCCGCCGGTCGGGACAGGGGGCACGAGCAGTACTTC,CASSAAGRDRGHEQYF
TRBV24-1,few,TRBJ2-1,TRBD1,TGTGCCACCAGTGACAATGGACAGGGTATCTACAATGAGCAGTTCTTC,CATSDNGQGIYNEQFF
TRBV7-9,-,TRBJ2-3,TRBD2,TGTGCCAGCAGCGCCCCGGGGGGGGCAGATACGCAGTATTTT,CASSAPGGADTQYF
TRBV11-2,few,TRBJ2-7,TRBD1,TGTGCCAGCAGCTTTACCGGACAGGGTGGCGAGCAGTACTTC,CASSFTGQGGEQYF
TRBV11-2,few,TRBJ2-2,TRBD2,TGTGCCAGCAGTTCACCAGGACTAGCCGGGGAGCTGTTTTTT,CASSSPGLAGELFF
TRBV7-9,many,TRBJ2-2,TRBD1,TGTGCCAGCAGGAAGGGACAGATAGCGAACACCGGGGAGCTGTTTTTT,CASRKGQIANTGELFF
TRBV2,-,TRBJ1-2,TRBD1,TGTGCCAGCAAGGACAGGGAGGATGGCTACACCTTC,CASKDREDGYTF
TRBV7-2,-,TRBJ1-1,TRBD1,TGTGCCAGCAGCTCCAGGACAGGGGGAGGCATGAACACTGAAGCTTTCTTT,CASSSRTGGGMNTEAFF
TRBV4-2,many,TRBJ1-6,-,TGTGCCAGCAGCCGCCAAGCGTCGGGCGGCGGTGATTCACCCCTCCACTTT,CASSRQASGGGDSPLHF
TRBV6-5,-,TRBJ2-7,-,TGTGCCAGCAGTTACCAGGGGACCTACGAGCAGTACTTC,CASSYQGTYEQYF
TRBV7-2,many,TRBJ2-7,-,TGTGCCAGCAGCTTAACCCAGGGGAGTAACGAGCAGTACTTC,CASSLTQGSNEQYF
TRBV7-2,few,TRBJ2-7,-,TGTGCCAGCAGCCTACCCTACATCGGGCAGTACTTC,CASSLPYIGQYF
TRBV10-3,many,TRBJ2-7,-,TGTGCCATCAGTGGAGGGAGCACCGAGCAGTACTTC,CAISGGSTEQYF